Below, one T cell receptor (beta chain) is given with its context. The sample holds a few counts of this clonotype. The clone's antigen remains unknown. Base-call qualities are not available, and no considerably larger clone is one nucleotide away. The source of the sample is a study of response to subunit inactivated influenza vaccine (dated by TCRdb to between 2018 and 2020). About the investigation overall: Deep quantitative T cell receptor repertoire profiling was used in the study to track responses to a trivalent subunit inactivated influenza vaccine. What the work shows at the level of the full study, not this receptor alone: It was suggested by the authors that each seasonal influenza vaccination may recruit only a limited number of new T cells.

A distance of 23 bases separates the germline ends of V and J, which lose 5 bases and 9 bases respectively. The CDR3 spans 16 residues, from the cysteine through the phenylalanine. The kept DNA is CDR3 alone, 48 bases in frame from the first base. As encoded in the germline V gene (reference sequence), CDR1 is MNHEY while CDR2 is SMNVEV. Receptors were amplified or captured by RT-PCR. This sample was sequenced with an Illumina HiSeq 2500. TCRdb applied fastp at Q25 and MiXCR to the public reads, then kept only in-frame beta chains. Entries that share a CDR3 protein sequence are merged under the most common genes and DNA. Here the sample has 170,000 or so distinct CDR3 sequences; over 8.5% occur a single time. The ten most abundant clones make up about a third of the sample.

This specimen was CD8+ T cells sorted from PBMCs, taken roughly 24 months after vaccination. The chain is made from TRBV27 and TRBJ2-1; TRBD1 might be the D gene, on 5 matching bases. The sequence derives from a man aged 50 to 69 who received an inactivated influenza vaccine. Donor details come from another sample of the same person, matched by shared clones. The CDR3 region: CASSPHEWGHPGEQFF. In nucleotides, the sequence is TGTGCCAGCAGTCCTCATGAGTGGGGCCACCCCGGTGAGCAGTTCTTC.